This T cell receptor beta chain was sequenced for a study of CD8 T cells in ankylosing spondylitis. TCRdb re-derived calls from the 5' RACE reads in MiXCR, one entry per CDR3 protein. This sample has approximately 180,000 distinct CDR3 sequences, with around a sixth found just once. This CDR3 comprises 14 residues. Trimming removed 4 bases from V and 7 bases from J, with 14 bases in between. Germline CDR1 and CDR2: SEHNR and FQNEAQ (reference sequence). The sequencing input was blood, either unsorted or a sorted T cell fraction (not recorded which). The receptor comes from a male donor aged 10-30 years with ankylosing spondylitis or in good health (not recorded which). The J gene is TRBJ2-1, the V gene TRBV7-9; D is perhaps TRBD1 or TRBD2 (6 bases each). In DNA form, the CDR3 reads TGTGCCAGCAGCTCCGCCGGGGGCGAAAATGAGCAGTTCTTC. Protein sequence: CASSSAGGENEQFF.